A single sample is the source of the 2 T cell receptor beta chains below, sequenced in a study of control samples from healthy donors and cancer patients (dated by TCRdb to 2018 to 2021). The method behind the library was the immunoSEQ multiplex PCR assay. TCRdb took this table from immuneACCESS and kept in-frame rearrangements with V and J called. Such tables lack part of the clones; where checked against another copy, unresolved V genes explain under half of the gap, and the rest is unexplained. The sample table lists 200,000 or so clones, around 94% of them with a count of one. Roughly 1.6% of the sample is held by the ten biggest clonotypes. The specimen sequenced was blood. The receptor source for this set is a man aged 45 to 65 in good health.

This clone was counted a single time. The chain links TRBV5-1 to TRBJ1-1; D gene unclear. This CDR3 comprises 13 residues. V was cut by 1 base and J by 1 base, with 5 bases left in between. Germline V gene data show CDR1 as SGHRS and CDR2 as YFSETQ. CDR3 coding DNA: TGCGCCAGCAGCTTGTGGGAGAACACTGAAGCTTTCTTT. Translating it yields CASSLWENTEAFF.

The V and J genes are TRBV3-1 (or the pseudogene TRBV3-2) and TRBJ2-5; perhaps TRBD2 as D (5 bases). Trimming shortened V by 5 bases and J by 14 bases, and 15 bases separated the two germline ends. The CDR3 sequence is 11 residues long. Germline V CDR1 and CDR2: LGHDT, YNNKEL (reference sequence). The CDR3 loop reads CASSSGVAQYF. CDR3 coding DNA: TGTGCCAGCAGCTCTGGGGTAGCGCAATACTTC.